This is a list of T cell receptor beta chains from one sample in a study of metastatic and nonmetastatic thyroid tumors. TCRdb re-analyzed the PCR reads using MiXCR. The sample lists some 31,000 clones; roughly 3.7% were seen once. The specimen was blood. These receptors were obtained from a female donor with papillary thyroid cancer or a benign thyroid nodule (not recorded which). Some clones in this sample may be carry-over from other donors' samples. The CDR3 runs from the conserved cysteine through the conserved F or W. Fields, in order: clone size, J gene, D gene, V gene, CDR3 DNA, CDR3 protein. The D gene is left open where the match is weak. Clone size appears in some rows only: once, few, many, or a class for an expanded clone.

>many|TRBJ1-2|NA|TRBV29-1
TGCAGCGTTGAAGTACAACAGGGAACTCGCGGCTACACCTTC
CSVEVQQGTRGYTF
>few|TRBJ1-5|NA|TRBV19
TGTGCCAGTTCAGAGAATAGCAATCAGCCCCAGCATTTT
CASSENSNQPQHF
>many|TRBJ2-2|TRBD2|TRBV28
TGTGCCAGCACCCAATTAGCGGGAGGAGCCGGGGAGCTGTTTTTT
CASTQLAGGAGELFF
>NA|TRBJ1-6|NA|TRBV12-3/TRBV12-4
TGTGCCAGCAGTTTACAGGGTCGGGGCAAGGGACTCTCCTATAATTCACCCCTCCACTTT
CASSLQGRGKGLSYNSPLHF
>NA|TRBJ2-3|TRBD2|TRBV11-3
TGTGCCAGCAGTACCTCCGGGACTACGAGGTTGACAGATACGCAGTATTTT
CASSTSGTTRLTDTQYF
>medium-sized|TRBJ2-7|NA|TRBV6-1
TGTGCCAGCAGTGACCAGGGGAGATCCTACGAGCAGTACTTC
CASSDQGRSYEQYF
>few|TRBJ1-3|NA|TRBV11-2
TGTGCCAGCAGCAATACCAGGGGAGGAAACACCATATATTTT
CASSNTRGGNTIYF
>many|TRBJ1-3|TRBD1|TRBV4-1
TGCGCCAGCACCCCGGACAGGTTAACGTTTGGAAACACCATATATTTT
CASTPDRLTFGNTIYF
>many|TRBJ2-3|TRBD2|TRBV6-1
TGTGCCAGCAGTTTAACTAGCGGGAGCACAGATACGCAGTATTTT
CASSLTSGSTDTQYF
>many|TRBJ2-5|TRBD1|TRBV5-1
TGCGCCAGCAGCTTGGGATTGGGACAGGGAGAGACCCAGTACTTC
CASSLGLGQGETQYF
>many|TRBJ2-5|TRBD1|TRBV20-1
TGCAGTGCTAGTGCACAAGGGGGCATGAGGGAGACCCAGTACTTC
CSASAQGGMRETQYF
>many|TRBJ1-5|NA|TRBV3-1
TGTGCCAGCAGTCAAGATAATGTGGATCAGCCCCAGCATTTT
CASSQDNVDQPQHF
>many|TRBJ2-7|TRBD2|TRBV11-2
TGTGCCAGCAGTTTAATAGCGGGAGCGCGCGGCGAGCAGTACTTC
CASSLIAGARGEQYF
>few|TRBJ1-1|NA|TRBV29-1
TGCAGCGTTGATTGGGGGGGGGTAAACACTGAAGCTTTATTT
CSVDWGGVNTEALF
>few|TRBJ2-1|NA|TRBV11-3
TGTGCCAGCAGCTTAGGGGGCTCCCGCTCCTACAATGAGCAGTTCTTC
CASSLGGSRSYNEQFF
>few|TRBJ1-6|NA|TRBV12-3/TRBV12-4
TGTGCCAGCAGTTTAGCCGACAGGATACCCCTCCACTTT
CASSLADRIPLHF